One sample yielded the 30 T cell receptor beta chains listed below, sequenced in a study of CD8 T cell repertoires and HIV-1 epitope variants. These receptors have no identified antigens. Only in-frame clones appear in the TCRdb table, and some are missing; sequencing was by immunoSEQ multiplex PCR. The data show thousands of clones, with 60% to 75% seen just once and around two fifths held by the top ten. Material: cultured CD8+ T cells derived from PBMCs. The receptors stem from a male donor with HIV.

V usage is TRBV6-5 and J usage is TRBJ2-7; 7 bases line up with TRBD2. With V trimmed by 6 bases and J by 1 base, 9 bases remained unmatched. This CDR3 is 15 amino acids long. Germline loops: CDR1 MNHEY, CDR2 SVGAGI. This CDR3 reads CASSEGLAGSYEQYF. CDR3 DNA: TGTGCCAGCAGCGAGGGGTTAGCGGGTTCCTACGAGCAGTACTTC.

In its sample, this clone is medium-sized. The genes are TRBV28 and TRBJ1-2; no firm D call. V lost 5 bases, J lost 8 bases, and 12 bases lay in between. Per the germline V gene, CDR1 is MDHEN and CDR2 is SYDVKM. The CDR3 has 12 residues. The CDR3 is CASSLDRWGYTF. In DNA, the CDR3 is TGTGCCAGCAGTCTGGATCGCTGGGGCTACACCTTC.

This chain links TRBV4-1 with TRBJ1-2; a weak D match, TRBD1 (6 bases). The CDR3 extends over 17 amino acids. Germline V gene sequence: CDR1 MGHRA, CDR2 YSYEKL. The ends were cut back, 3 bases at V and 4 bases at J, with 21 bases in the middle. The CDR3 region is CASSHPNRDTRSYGYTF. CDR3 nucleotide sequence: TGCGCCAGCAGCCACCCCAACCGGGACACCAGGAGCTATGGCTACACCTTC.

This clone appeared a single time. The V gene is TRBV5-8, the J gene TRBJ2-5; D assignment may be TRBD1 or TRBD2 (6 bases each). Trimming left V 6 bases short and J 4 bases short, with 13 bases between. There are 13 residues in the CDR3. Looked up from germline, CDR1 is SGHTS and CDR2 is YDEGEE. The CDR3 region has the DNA TGTGCCAGCAAAGATGGGGGGCCAGAGACCCAGTACTTC. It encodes CASKDGGPETQYF.

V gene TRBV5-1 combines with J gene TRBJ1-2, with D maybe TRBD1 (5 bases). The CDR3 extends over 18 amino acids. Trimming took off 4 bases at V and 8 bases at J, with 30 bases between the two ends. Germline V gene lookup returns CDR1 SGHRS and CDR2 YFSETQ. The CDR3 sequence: CASSQEGGGEGRRSGYTF. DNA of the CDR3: TGCGCCAGCAGCCAGGAAGGTGGGGGGGAGGGACGTCGTTCCGGCTACACCTTC.

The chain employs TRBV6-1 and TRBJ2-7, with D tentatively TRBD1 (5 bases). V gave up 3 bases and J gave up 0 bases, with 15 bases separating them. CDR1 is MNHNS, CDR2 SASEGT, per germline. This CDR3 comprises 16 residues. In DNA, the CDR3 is TGTGCCAGCAGTGACTGGGGCGATTTAAGCTCCTACGAGCAGTACTTC. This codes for CASSDWGDLSSYEQYF.

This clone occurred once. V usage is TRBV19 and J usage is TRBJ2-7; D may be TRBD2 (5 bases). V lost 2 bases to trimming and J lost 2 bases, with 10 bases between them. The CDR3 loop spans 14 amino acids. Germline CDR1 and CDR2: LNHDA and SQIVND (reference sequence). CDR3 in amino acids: CASSITLAAYEQYF. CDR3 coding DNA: TGTGCCAGTAGTATAACCCTAGCTGCCTACGAGCAGTACTTC.

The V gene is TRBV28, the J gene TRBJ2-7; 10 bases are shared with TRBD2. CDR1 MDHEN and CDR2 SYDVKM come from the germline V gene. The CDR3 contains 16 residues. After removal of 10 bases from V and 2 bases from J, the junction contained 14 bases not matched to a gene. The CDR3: CATLPPGLAETYEQYF. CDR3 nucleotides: TGTGCCACCCTGCCCCCAGGACTAGCGGAGACCTACGAGCAGTACTTC.

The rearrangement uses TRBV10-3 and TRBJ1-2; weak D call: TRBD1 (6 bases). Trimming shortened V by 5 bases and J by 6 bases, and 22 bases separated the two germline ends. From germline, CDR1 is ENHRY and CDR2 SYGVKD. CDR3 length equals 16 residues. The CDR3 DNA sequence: TGTGCCATCAGTCCTCAACTCGGAGAGGGGGTAAATGGCTACACCTTC. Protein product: CAISPQLGEGVNGYTF.

CDR3 in DNA: TGCGCCAGCTCCCTGGCTAGCGAGGGATACTATGGCTACACCTTC. It encodes CASSLASEGYYGYTF. This chain links TRBV5-1 with TRBJ1-2; D gene ambiguous. The ends were cut back, 7 bases at V and 3 bases at J, with 19 bases in the middle. CDR1 is SGHRS and CDR2 is YFSETQ in the germline V gene. This CDR3 comprises 15 residues. Variable domain in full (rest from reference TRBV5-1 and TRBJ1-2): KAGVTQTPRYLIKTRGQQVTLSCSPISGHRSVSWYQQTPGQGLQFLFEYFSETQRNKGNFPGRFSGRQFSNSRSEMNVSTLELGDSALYLCASSLASEGYYGYTFGSGTRLTVV.

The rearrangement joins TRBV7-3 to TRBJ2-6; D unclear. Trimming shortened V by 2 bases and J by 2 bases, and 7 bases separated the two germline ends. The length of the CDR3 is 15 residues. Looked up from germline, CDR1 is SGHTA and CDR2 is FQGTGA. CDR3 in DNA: TGTGCCAGCAGCTTAGGGCAGGCTGGGGCCAACGTCCTGACTTTC. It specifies CASSLGQAGANVLTF. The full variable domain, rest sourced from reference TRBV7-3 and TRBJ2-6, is GAGVSQTPSNKVTEKGKYVELRCDPISGHTALYWYRQSLGQGPEFLIYFQGTGAADDSGLPNDRFFAVRPEGSVSTLKIQRTERGDSAVYLCASSLGQAGANVLTFGAGSRLTVL.

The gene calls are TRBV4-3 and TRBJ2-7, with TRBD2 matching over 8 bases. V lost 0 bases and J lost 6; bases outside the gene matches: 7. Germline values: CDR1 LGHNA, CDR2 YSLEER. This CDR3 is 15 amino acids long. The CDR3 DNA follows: TGCGCCAGCAGCCAAGATGAGGGACTAGTTGCCGAGCAGTACTTC. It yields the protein CASSQDEGLVAEQYF.

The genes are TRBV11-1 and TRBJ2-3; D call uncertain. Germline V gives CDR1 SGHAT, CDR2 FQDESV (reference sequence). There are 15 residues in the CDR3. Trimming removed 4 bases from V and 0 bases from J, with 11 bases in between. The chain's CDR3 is CASSSKGASTDTQYF. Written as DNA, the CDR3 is TGTGCCAGCAGCTCCAAGGGTGCTAGCACAGATACGCAGTATTTT.

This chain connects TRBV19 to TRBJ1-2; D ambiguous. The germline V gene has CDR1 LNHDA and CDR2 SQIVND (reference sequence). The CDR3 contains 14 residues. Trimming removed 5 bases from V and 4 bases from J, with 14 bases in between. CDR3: CASSPQRSLYGYTF. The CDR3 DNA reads TGTGCCAGTAGTCCTCAGAGGAGCCTCTATGGCTACACCTTC.

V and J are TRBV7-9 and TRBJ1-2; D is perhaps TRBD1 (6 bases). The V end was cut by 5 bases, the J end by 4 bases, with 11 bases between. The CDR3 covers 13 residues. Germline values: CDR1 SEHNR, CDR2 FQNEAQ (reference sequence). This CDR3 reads CASSPTGSYGYTF. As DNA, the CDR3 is TGTGCCAGCAGCCCGACAGGTAGCTATGGCTACACCTTC.

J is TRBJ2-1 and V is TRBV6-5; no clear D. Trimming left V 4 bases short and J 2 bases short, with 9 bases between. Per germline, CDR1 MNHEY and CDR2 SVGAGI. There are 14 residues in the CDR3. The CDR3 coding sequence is TGTGCCAGCAGTTTCCAAGATACCTACAATGAGCAGTTCTTC. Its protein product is CASSFQDTYNEQFF.

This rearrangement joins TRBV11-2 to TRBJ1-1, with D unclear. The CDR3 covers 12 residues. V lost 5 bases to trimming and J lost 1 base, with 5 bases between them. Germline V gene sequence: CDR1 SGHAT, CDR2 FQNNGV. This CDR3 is CASSRQNTEAFF. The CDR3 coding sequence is TGTGCCAGCAGCCGACAGAACACTGAAGCTTTCTTT. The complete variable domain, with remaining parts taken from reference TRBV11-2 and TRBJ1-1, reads EAGVAQSPRYKIIEKRQSVAFWCNPISGHATLYWYQQILGQGPKLLIQFQNNGVVDDSQLPKDRFSAERLKGVDSTLKIQPAKLEDSAVYLCASSRQNTEAFFGQGTRLTVV.

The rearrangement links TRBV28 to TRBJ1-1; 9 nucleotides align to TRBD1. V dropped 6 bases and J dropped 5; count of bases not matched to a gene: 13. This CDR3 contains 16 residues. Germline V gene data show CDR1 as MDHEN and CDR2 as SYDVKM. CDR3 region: CASRPRQGGGITEAFF. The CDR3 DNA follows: TGTGCCAGCAGACCCCGACAGGGGGGGGGAATAACTGAAGCTTTCTTT.

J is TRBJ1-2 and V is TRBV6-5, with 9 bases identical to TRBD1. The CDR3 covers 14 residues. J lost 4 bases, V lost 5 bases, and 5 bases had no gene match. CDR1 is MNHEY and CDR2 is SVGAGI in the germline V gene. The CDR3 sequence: CASSQQGAFYGYTF. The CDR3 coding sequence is TGTGCCAGCAGTCAACAGGGGGCCTTCTATGGCTACACCTTC.

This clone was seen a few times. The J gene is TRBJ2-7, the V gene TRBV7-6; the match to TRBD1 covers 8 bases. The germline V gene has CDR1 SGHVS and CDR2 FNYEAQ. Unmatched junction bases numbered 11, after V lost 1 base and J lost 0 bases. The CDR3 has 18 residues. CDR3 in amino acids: CASSLGPGTGLSSYEQYF. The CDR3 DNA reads TGTGCCAGCAGCTTAGGGCCCGGGACAGGATTGAGCTCCTACGAGCAGTACTTC.

CDR3 coding DNA: TGTGCCAGCAGTTACTCGGGCGACCAAGAGACCCAGTACTTC. It is translated as CASSYSGDQETQYF. This chain links TRBV6-5 with TRBJ2-5; D remains ambiguous. V gave up 0 bases and J gave up 0 bases, with 5 bases separating them. The CDR3 runs to 14 residues. CDR1 is MNHEY, CDR2 SVGAGI, per germline.

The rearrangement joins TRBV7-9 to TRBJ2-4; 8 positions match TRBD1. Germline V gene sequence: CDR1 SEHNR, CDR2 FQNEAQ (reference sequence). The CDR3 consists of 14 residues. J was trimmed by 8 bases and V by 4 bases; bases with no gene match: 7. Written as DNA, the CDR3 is TGTGCCAGCAGCTCGGACAGGGAGTGGCACATTCAGTACTTC. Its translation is CASSSDREWHIQYF.

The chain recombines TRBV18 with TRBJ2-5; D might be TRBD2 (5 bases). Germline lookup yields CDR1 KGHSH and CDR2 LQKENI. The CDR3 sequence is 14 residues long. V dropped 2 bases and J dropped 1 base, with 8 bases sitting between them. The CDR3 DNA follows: TGTGCCAGCTCACCAGGACTTTCCCAAGAGACCCAGTACTTC. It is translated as CASSPGLSQETQYF.

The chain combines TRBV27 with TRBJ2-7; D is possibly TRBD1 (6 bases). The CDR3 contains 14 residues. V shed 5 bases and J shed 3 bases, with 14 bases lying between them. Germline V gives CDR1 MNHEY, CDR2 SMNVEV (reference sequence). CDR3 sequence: CASSQGPIGYEQYF. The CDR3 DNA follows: TGTGCCAGCAGTCAGGGGCCAATTGGCTACGAGCAGTACTTC.

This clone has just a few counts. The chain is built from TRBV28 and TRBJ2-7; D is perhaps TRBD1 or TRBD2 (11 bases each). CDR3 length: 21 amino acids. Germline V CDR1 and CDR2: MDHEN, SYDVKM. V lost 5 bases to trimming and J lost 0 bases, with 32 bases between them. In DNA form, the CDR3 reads TGTGCCAGCAGTACTCACCCGGGACAGGGGGGACTAGCGGCCTTCTCCTACGAGCAGTACTTC. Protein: CASSTHPGQGGLAAFSYEQYF.

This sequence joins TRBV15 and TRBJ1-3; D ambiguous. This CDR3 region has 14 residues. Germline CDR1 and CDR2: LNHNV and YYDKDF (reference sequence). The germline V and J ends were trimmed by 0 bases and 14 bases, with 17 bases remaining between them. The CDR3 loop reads CATSRDSRETSLYF. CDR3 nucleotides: TGTGCCACCAGCAGAGATTCGAGGGAGACCTCCCTATATTTT.

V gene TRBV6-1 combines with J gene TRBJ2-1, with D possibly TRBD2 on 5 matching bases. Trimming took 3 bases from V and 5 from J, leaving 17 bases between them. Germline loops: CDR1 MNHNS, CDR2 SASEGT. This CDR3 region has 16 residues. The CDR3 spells CASSDYHPAGHNEQFF. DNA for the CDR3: TGTGCCAGCAGTGACTACCATCCTGCGGGTCACAATGAGCAGTTCTTC.

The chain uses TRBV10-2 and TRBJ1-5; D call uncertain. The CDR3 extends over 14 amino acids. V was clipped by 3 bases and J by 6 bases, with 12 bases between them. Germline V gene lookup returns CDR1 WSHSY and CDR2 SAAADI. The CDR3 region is CASSEGWEGQPQHF. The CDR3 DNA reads TGCGCCAGCAGTGAAGGCTGGGAGGGTCAGCCCCAGCATTTT.

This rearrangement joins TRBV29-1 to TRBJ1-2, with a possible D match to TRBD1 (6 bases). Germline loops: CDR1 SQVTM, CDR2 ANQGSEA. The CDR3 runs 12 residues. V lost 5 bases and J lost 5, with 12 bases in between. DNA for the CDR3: TGCAGCGTTACGTGGGACATATATGGCTACACCTTC. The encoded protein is CSVTWDIYGYTF.

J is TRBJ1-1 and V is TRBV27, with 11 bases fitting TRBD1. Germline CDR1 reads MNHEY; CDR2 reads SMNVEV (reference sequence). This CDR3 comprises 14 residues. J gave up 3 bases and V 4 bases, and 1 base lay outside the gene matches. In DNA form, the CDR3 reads TGTGCCAGCAGTTGGACAGGGGGCCACACTGAAGCTTTCTTT. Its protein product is CASSWTGGHTEAFF.